These T cell receptor beta chains were read from a single sample in a study of PD-L1 blockade in urothelial cancer. TCRdb keeps only in-frame clones here, not all; method: immunoSEQ multiplex PCR. Here the sample spans approximately 93,000 clones, less than 85% being singletons. Specimen: PBMCs, collected around atezolizumab (anti-PD-L1) treatment. Receptors originate from a man in his sixties or seventies with urothelial cancer. Each CDR3 is given without its conserved first and last residue. Each record gives: V gene, J gene, CDR3 protein.

V: TRBV7-2; J: TRBJ1-1; CDR3: ASSLAGVATEAF
V: TRBV2; J: TRBJ1-3; CDR3: ASSASRSGNTIY
V: TRBV15; J: TRBJ1-4; CDR3: ATSRASTRNNEKLF
V: TRBV18; J: TRBJ1-3; CDR3: ASSPETGVGNTIY
V: TRBV6-1; J: TRBJ1-1; CDR3: ASNLWGAEAF
V: TRBV27; J: TRBJ2-7; CDR3: ASSLSWQGGYEQY
V: TRBV2; J: TRBJ1-5; CDR3: ASSEGGRQPQH
V: TRBV29-1; J: TRBJ1-3; CDR3: SVRTLSGNTIY
V: TRBV5-4; J: TRBJ2-7; CDR3: ASSLAGGEQY
V: TRBV11-1; J: TRBJ2-2; CDR3: ASATSGRAGTGELF
V: TRBV5-6; J: TRBJ1-3; CDR3: ASSQSSRDSYGEGNTIY
V: TRBV27; J: TRBJ2-1; CDR3: ASSLAGGNEQF
V: TRBV13; J: TRBJ1-4; CDR3: ASSLGGGSVSEKLF
V: TRBV27; J: TRBJ2-7; CDR3: ASSLDGLAFGYEQY
V: TRBV7-2; J: TRBJ2-1; CDR3: ASSRDGAGVGEQF
V: TRBV7-6; J: TRBJ2-7; CDR3: ASSLNSGRPDYYEQY
V: TRBV10-3; J: TRBJ2-1; CDR3: AISPRGALYNEQF
V: TRBV30; J: TRBJ2-3; CDR3: AEGGASSPPQSTDTQY
V: TRBV5-1; J: TRBJ1-5; CDR3: ASSLSWNQPQH
V: TRBV5-5; J: TRBJ2-1; CDR3: ASSLVVSNEQF
V: TRBV19; J: TRBJ2-4; CDR3: ASSILPGGGNIQY
V: TRBV5-1; J: TRBJ1-2; CDR3: ASSSNYRSLGGYT
V: TRBV6-5; J: TRBJ1-1; CDR3: ASSYQGYTEAF
V: TRBV6-6; J: TRBJ1-5; CDR3: ASSYSAGSNQPQH
V: TRBV18; J: TRBJ2-7; CDR3: ASSQAETGGYEQY